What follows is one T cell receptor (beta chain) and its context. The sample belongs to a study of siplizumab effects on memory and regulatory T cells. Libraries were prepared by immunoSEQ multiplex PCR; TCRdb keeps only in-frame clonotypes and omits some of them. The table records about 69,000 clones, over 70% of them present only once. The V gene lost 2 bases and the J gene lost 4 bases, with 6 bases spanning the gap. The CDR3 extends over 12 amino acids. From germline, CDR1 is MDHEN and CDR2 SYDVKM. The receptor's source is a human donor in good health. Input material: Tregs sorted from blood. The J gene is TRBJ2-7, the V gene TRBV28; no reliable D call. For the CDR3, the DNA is TGTGCCAGCAGTTTAGGGATTTACGAGCAGTACTTC. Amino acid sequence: CASSLGIYEQYF. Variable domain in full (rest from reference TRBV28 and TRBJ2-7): DVKVTQSSRYLVKRTGEKVFLECVQDMDHENMFWYRQDPGLGLRLIYFSYDVKMKEKGDIPEGYSVSREKKERFSLILESASTNQTSMYLCASSLGIYEQYFGPGTRLTVT.